This T cell receptor (beta chain) is drawn from a study of blood T cells in healthy people across ages (dated by TCRdb to the mid-2010s). Turning to the overall study: In model experiments, template switching captured roughly one uniquely barcoded TCR beta cDNA molecule for every two T cells. To track age-related changes in TCR beta repertoire diversity, the study relied on deep sequencing normalized with unique cDNA molecular identifiers. Four age groups were formed from the donors: young (average approximately 16 years), middle-aged (around 41), aged (roughly 58) and long-lived (less than 85). Two additional independent replicas of 1 million unique cDNA reads from the same blood draw were analyzed for two donors (one aged 18 to 29 and one aged 80 or older). Study-level results and caveats: Total diversity estimates from one million sequenced T cells were considered lower bounds and underestimates. Compared with the aged group, more naive CD4+ T cells, fewer expanded clones and increased TCR diversity were shown by the long-lived group, suggesting age selection. Because profiling used bulk unsorted PBMCs, naive and antigen-experienced compartments could not be compared conclusively. Because donor CMV infection status was unknown, age-related changes in expanded clonotypes were potentially confounded. Observed TCR beta diversity per million T cells fell roughly linearly with age, and a significant reduction was already apparent by age around 44. A strong correlation was found between observed TCR beta diversity and the percentage of naive T cells measured by flow cytometry.

The roughly 38 donors, aged roughly 6 to 90 years, were systemically healthy Caucasian individuals from Russia. Each donor gave about 10 milliliters of peripheral blood, drawn into EDTA-treated Vacutainer tubes. Ficoll-Paque density-gradient centrifugation was used to isolate PBMCs, with at least 6.5 million per sample. Trizol reagent was used to extract total RNA from the PBMCs, yielding at least 5 micrograms per sample. Naive CD45RAhigh/CD27high T cell percentages were measured by flow cytometry on a PBMC aliquot from every donor. Library preparation employed 5' RACE. Sequencer: Illumina HiSeq 2500. A second about 6 to 11 cycle PCR used a sample-barcoded 5' primer and a J-beta primer mix. A template-switch 5' adaptor carrying 12 random nucleotides introduced a unique molecular identifier onto each TCR beta cDNA molecule. Each sample yielded at least 3 million CDR3-containing paired-end reads. First-strand cDNA was synthesized from all RNA with the Mint cDNA synthesis kit, primed by a TRBC-specific oligonucleotide. Following uracil-DNA glycosylase treatment, all cDNA underwent a first 18-cycle PCR with the universal primers M1SS and BC2_uni_R. The paper's processing steps were these. Each sample was normalized by randomly selecting 1 million high-quality reads, each carrying a distinct molecular identifier. Reads with shared molecular identifiers were discarded instead of being binned into consensus sequences. MiTCR, run with a Q25 quality threshold and the strictest error-elimination algorithm, handled CDR3 identification, clonotype clustering and error correction. Lower-bound total TCR beta diversity was estimated with a nonparametric unseen species model using Euler transformation. The public sequencing data were trimmed at Q25 with fastp and processed into clonotypes with MiXCR by TCRdb, which kept only in-frame beta chains. Here each entry gathers all rows of one CDR3 protein and keeps the most common genes and DNA. TCRdb, not the original authors, processed these V and J calls. Within this sample are 540,000 or so distinct CDR3 sequences, with approximately 25% of them counted one time only. 8.5% to 9.5% of the sample is taken by the ten largest.

The CDR3 runs 14 amino acids, cysteine and phenylalanine included. The CDR3 DNA has 42 bases and is translated from base 1. CDR1 DFQATT and CDR2 SNEGSKA were looked up in the germline V gene (reference sequence). Clipping removes 6 bases from V and 3 bases from J, with 6 as the unmatched junction base count. As concerns this clonotype: Its antigen is currently not known. Within one base of it there is no much larger clone, and no base qualities were kept.

The data were also submitted as part of a second study, on T cells of mothers and their children. The second paper further reports: Nine systemically healthy Caucasian individuals served as donors, namely three mothers together with their six children. cDNA synthesis used all of the extracted RNA, with around 1.6 ug of RNA in each 15 ul reaction. In the second PCR, the M1S primer added sample barcodes and 2-4 random nucleotides. More than 8.5 million TCR beta CDR3 reads were obtained from each mother, and roughly 3.1 million reads were obtained from each child. TCR recombination output is similarly shaped by thymic selection in related and unrelated pairs, with a minor effect exerted by inherited differences. Normalized repertoire overlap was always found to be slightly, but never significantly, higher in related mother-child pairs than in unrelated mother-child pairs. With a sensitivity of 90 to 100 clones per million clonotypes, no persistent microchimeric T cell clones were detected. In the study, deep NGS was used to compare the TCR beta repertoires of mothers and children, and features distinguishing related mother-child pairs from unrelated individuals were sought. On average, the children were approximately 11 +/- 4 years old, while the mothers were 40 +/- 4 years old. After adapter ligation was performed with NEBNext reagents, the libraries were sequenced on an Illumina HiSeq 2000 with 100+100 nt paired-end reads. To avoid cross-contamination, the mother libraries and the child libraries were prepared a month apart and sequenced in separate runs. For each donor, somewhere between roughly 450,000 and 2,100,000 distinct TCR beta clonotypes were identified. Naive TCR beta clonotypes were estimated from low-frequency clonotypes matched to each donor's FACS-determined naive share, without sorting.

Specimen: blood. The source of this sequence is a boy under 18 in good health. The rearrangement joined TRBV20-1 to TRBJ1-5; 9 central bases correspond to TRBD1. The CDR3 is CSARGQGDNQPQHF. The DNA is as follows: TGCAGTGCCCGGGGACAGGGTGACAATCAGCCCCAGCATTTT.